Described below is a single T cell receptor beta chain sequence and its context. CDR1 is MGHRA and CDR2 is YSYEKL in the germline V gene. The V end was cut by 3 bases, the J end by 1 base, with 13 bases between. The CDR3 is made up of 16 amino acids. The source material, RNA transcripts, was used to amplify TCR beta CDR3 regions. First-round RT-PCR of the TCR CDR3 relied on the HTBI primer set. TCRdb passed the multiplex PCR reads through MiXCR, listing each CDR3 protein once. The sample yields 130,000 to 150,000 distinct CDR3 sequences, roughly a fifth seen once. Hyperthyroidism in the patients, aged 18 to 65, was newly diagnosed and under 2 months in duration. Patients were excluded because of uncontrolled infection, other autoimmune disease, pregnancy or lactation. The sample, blood from the first hyperthyroidism diagnosis, precedes any ophthalmopathy symptoms. The data belong to a study of T cells in Graves' hyperthyroidism and ophthalmopathy.

The sequenced sample consisted of blood. V is TRBV4-1 and J is TRBJ1-5; no firm D call. This TCR was sampled from a woman in her forties or fifties with Graves' hyperthyroidism that later progressed to Graves' ophthalmopathy. CDR3 protein: CASSHLAAGSNQPQHF. In DNA form, the CDR3 reads TGCGCCAGCAGCCACCTCGCCGCGGGGAGCAATCAGCCCCAGCATTTT.